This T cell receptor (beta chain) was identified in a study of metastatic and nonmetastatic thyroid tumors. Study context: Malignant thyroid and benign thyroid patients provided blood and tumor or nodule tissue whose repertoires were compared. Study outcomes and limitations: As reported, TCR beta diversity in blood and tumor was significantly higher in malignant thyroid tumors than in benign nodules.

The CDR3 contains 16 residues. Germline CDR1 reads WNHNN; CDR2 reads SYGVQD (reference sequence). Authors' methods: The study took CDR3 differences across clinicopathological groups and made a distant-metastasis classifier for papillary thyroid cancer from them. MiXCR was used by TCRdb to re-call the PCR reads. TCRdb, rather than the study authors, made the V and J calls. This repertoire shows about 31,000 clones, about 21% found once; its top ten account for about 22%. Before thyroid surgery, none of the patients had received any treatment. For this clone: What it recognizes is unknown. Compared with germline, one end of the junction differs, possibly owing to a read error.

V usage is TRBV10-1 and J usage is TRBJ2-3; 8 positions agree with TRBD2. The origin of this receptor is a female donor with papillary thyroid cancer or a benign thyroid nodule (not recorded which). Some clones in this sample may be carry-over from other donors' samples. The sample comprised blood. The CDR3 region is CASSENSGTNTDTRYF. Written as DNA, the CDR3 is TGCGCCAGCAGTGAGAATAGCGGGACGAACACAGATACGCGGTATTTT.